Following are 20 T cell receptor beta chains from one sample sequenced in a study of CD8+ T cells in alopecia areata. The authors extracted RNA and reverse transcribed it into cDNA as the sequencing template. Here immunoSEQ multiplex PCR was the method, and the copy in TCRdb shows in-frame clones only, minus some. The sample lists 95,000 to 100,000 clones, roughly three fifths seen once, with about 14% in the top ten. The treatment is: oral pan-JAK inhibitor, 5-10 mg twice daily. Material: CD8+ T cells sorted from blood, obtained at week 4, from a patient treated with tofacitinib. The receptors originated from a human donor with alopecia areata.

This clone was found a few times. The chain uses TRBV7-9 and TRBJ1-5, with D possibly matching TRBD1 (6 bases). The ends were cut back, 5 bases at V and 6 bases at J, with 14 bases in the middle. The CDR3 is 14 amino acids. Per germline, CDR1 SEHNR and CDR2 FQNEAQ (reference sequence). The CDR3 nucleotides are TGTGCCAGCAGCCAACAGGGACACGGTCAGCCCCAGCATTTT. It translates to CASSQQGHGQPQHF. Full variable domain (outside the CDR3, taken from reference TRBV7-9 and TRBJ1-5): DTGVSQNPRHKITKRGQNVTFRCDPISEHNRLYWYRQTLGQGPEFLTYFQNEAQLEKSRLLSDRFSAERPKGSFSTLEIQRTEQGDSAMYLCASSQQGHGQPQHFGDGTRLSIL.

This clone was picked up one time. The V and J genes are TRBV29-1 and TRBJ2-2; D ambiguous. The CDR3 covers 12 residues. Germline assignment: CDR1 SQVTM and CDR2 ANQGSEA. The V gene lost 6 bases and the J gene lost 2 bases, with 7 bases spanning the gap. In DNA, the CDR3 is TGCAGCGTGAATCTAAACACCGGGGAGCTGTTTTTT. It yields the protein CSVNLNTGELFF.

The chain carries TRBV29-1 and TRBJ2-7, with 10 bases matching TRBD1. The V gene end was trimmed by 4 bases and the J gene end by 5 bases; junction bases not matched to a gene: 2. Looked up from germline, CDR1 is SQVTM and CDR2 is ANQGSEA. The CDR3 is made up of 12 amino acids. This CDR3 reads CSVGTGGNEQYF. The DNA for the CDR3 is TGCAGCGTTGGGACAGGGGGTAACGAGCAGTACTTC.

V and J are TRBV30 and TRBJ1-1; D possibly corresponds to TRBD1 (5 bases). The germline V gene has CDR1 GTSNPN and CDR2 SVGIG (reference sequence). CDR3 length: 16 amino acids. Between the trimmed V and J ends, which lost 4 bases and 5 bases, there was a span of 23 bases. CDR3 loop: CAWITRRGERTTEAFF. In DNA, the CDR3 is TGTGCCTGGATTACCCGACGAGGGGAGAGGACGACTGAAGCTTTCTTT. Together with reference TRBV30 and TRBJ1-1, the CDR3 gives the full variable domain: SQTIHQWPATLVQPVGSPLSLECTVEGTSNPNLYWYRQAAGRGLQLLFYSVGIGQISSEVPQNLSASRPQDRQFILSSKKLLLSDSGFYLCAWITRRGERTTEAFFGQGTRLTVV.

The CDR3 nucleotides are TGTGCCAGCACCGATGGGGGGACGGACGAGCAGTACTTC. Translated, it gives CASTDGGTDEQYF. This chain connects TRBV25-1 to TRBJ2-7; D possibly corresponds to TRBD2 (6 bases). The CDR3 sequence is 13 residues long. Trimming removed 7 bases from V and 5 bases from J, with 15 bases in between. In germline, CDR1 is MGHDK, CDR2 SYGVNS.

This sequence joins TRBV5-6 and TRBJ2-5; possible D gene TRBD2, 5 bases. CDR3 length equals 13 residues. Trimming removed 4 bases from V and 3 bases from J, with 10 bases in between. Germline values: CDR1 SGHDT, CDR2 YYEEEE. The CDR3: CASSPVGEETQYF. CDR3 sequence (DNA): TGTGCCAGCAGCCCAGTGGGAGAAGAGACCCAGTACTTC.

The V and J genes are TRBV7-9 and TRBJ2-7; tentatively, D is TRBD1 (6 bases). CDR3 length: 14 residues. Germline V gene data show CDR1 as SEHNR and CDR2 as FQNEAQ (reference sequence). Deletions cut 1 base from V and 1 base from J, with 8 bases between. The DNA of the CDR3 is TGTGCCAGCAGCTTAGTTGGGACATCCTACGAGCAGTACTTC. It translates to CASSLVGTSYEQYF.

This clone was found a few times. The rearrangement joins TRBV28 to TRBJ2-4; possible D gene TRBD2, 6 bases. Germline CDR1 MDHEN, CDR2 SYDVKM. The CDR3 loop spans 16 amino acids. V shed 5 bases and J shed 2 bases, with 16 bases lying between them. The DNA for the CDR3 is TGTGCCAGCAGTGGTTCGGGGAGGTGGCCCAAAAACATTCAGTACTTC. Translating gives CASSGSGRWPKNIQYF.

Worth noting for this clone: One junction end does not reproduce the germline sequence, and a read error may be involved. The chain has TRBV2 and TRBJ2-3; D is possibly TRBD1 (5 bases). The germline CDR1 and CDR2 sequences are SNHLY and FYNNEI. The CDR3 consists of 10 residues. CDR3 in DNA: TGTGCCAGCAGCCTACTACAGGTGCAATTT. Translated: CASSLLQVQF.

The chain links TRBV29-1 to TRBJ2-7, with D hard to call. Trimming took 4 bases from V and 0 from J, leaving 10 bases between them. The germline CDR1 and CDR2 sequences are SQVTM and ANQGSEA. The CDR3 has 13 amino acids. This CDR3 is CSVAADSSYEQYF. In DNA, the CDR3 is TGCAGCGTTGCGGCGGATAGCTCCTACGAGCAGTACTTC.

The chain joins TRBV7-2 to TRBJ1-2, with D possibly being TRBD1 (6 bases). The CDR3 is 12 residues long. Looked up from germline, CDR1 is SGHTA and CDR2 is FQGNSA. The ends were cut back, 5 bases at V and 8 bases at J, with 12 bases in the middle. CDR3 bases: TGTGCCAGCAGCCCCCAGGGGTTGGGCTACACCTTC. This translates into CASSPQGLGYTF. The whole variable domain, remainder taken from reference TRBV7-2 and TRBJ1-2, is GAGVSQSPSNKVTEKGKDVELRCDPISGHTALYWYRQSLGQGLEFLIYFQGNSAPDKSGLPSDRFSAERTGGSVSTLTIQRTQQEDSAVYLCASSPQGLGYTFGSGTRLTVV.

This chain's CDR3 is CASSLVGTGGDEQYF. The CDR3 DNA reads TGTGCCAGCAGCTTAGTCGGGACAGGGGGCGACGAGCAGTACTTC. The V gene is TRBV7-6, the J gene TRBJ2-7, with TRBD1 identical over 12 bases. Trimming at V came to 1 base and at J to 5 bases, leaving 3 bases not matched to a gene. From germline, CDR1 is SGHVS and CDR2 FNYEAQ. This CDR3 is built from 15 residues. Full variable domain (rest looked up from reference TRBV7-6 and TRBJ2-7): GAGVSQSPRYKVTKRGQDVALRCDPISGHVSLYWYRQALGQGPEFLTYFNYEAQQDKSGLPNDRFSAERPEGSISTLTIQRTEQRDSAMYRCASSLVGTGGDEQYFGPGTRLTVT.

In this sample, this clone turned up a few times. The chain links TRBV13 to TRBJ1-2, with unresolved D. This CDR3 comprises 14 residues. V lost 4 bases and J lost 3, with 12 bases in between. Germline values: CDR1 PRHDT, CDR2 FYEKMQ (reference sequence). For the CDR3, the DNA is TGTGCCAGCAGCTGGACGGAGACTCACTATGGCTACACCTTC. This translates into CASSWTETHYGYTF.

The CDR3 bases are TGCGCCAGCAGCTCCGGGAGCATTGTCGAGCAGTACTTC. This translates into CASSSGSIVEQYF. The gene calls are TRBV4-3 and TRBJ2-7, with D possibly TRBD2 on 6 matching bases. Per germline, CDR1 LGHNA and CDR2 YSLEER. The CDR3 covers 13 residues. Deletions cut 5 bases from V and 6 bases from J, with 14 bases between.

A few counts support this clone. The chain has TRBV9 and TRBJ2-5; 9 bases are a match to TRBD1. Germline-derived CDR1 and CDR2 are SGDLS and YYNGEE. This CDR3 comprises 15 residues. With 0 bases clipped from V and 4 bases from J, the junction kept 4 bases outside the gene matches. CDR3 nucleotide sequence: TGTGCCAGCAGCGTAGGAGGACAGGGGTCAGAGACCCAGTACTTC. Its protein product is CASSVGGQGSETQYF.

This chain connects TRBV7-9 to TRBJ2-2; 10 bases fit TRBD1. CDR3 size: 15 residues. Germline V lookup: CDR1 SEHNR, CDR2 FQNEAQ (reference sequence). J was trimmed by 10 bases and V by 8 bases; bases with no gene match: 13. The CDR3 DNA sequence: TGTGCCAGCGCCGCCCGGGACAGGGGTTATGAGGAGCTGTTTTTT. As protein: CASAARDRGYEELFF.

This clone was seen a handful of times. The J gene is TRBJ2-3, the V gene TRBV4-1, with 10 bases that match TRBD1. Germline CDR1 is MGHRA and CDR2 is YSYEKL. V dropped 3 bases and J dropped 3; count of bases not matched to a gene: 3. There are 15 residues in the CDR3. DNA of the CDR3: TGCGCCAGCAGCCAGGGACAGGGGTGGACAGATACGCAGTATTTT. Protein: CASSQGQGWTDTQYF.

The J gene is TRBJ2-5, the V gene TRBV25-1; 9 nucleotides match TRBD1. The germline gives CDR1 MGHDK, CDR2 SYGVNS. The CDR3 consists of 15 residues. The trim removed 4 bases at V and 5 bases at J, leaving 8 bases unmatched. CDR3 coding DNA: TGTGCCAGCAGTGCAGACAGGGGGATGAGGGAGACCCAGTACTTC. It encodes CASSADRGMRETQYF.

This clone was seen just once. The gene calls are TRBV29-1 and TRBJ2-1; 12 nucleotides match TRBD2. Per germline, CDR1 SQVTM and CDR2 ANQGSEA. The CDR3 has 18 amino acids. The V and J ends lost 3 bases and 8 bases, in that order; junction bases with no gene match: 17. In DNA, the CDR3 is TGCAGCGTTGATGGACTAGCGGGGACCAGCGGAACGACTTATGAGCAGTTCTTC. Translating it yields CSVDGLAGTSGTTYEQFF.

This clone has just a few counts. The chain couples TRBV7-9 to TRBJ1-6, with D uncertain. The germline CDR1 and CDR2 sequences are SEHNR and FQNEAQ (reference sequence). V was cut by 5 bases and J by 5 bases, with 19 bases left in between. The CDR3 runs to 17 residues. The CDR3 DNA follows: TGTGCCAGCAGCACTGGGCTCCTATCTATGGATAATTCACCCCTCCACTTT. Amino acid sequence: CASSTGLLSMDNSPLHF. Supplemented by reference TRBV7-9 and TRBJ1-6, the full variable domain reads DTGVSQNPRHKITKRGQNVTFRCDPISEHNRLYWYRQTLGQGPEFLTYFQNEAQLEKSRLLSDRFSAERPKGSFSTLEIQRTEQGDSAMYLCASSTGLLSMDNSPLHFGNGTRLTVT.